Listed below are T cell receptor beta chains from one sample, sequenced in a study of shared clonotypes between healthy human individuals. Repertoires were generated with immunoSEQ multiplex PCR, while TCRdb's copy carries only in-frame clones and drops some. This table has some 650,000 clones, about 96% appearing once. The sample taken for sequencing was naive CD4+ T cells sorted from blood. The receptors shown here come from a woman aged 30 to 39 in good health. Each CDR3 is given with its conserved first and last residue. A D gene is named only where the DNA matches it firmly. For some rows the clone size is stated as once, few or many, or as a class when expanded; others skip it.

clone_size,cdr3_length,v_call,d_call,j_call,cdr3_nt,cdr3_aa
.,13,TRBV27,.,TRBJ2-6,TGTGCCAGCAGTTTAAATGGGGCCAACGTCCTGACTTTC,CASSLNGANVLTF
.,15,TRBV6-6,.,TRBJ1-2,TGTGCCAGCAGTTACCCACAGAGCCTCATCTATGGCTACACCTTC,CASSYPQSLIYGYTF
.,15,TRBV7-8,TRBD1,TRBJ1-2,TGTGCCAGCAGCTCCGGGACAGGGGCGATAGGCGGCTACACCTTC,CASSSGTGAIGGYTF
.,13,TRBV2,.,TRBJ1-5,TGTGCCAGCCAGAAGGATACTGCCGGGCCCCAGCATTTT,CASQKDTAGPQHF
.,13,TRBV10-3,.,TRBJ1-2,TGTGCCACCGCGACCCTGGGGGCTTTTGGCTACACCTTC,CATATLGAFGYTF
.,14,TRBV10-3,TRBD1,TRBJ1-5,TGTGCCATCAGTGAGTCCACAGGGGTTCAGCCCCAGCATTTT,CAISESTGVQPQHF
once,15,TRBV6-5,TRBD1,TRBJ2-2,TGTGCCAGCAGAAACGACAGGGGTAGCACCGGGGAGCTGTTTTTT,CASRNDRGSTGELFF
.,15,TRBV4-1,TRBD2,TRBJ2-2,TGCGCCAGCAGCCAAGTGCTTGCGGGGGAAGGGGAGCTGTTTTTT,CASSQVLAGEGELFF
.,13,TRBV10-2,.,TRBJ2-3,TGCGCCAGCAGTGAGCCTATAAACCATACGCAGTATTTT,CASSEPINHTQYF
few,16,TRBV4-1,.,TRBJ1-5,TGCGCCAGCAGCCAAGACCGCGCCCTAGAGGCGCAGCCCCAGCATTTT,CASSQDRALEAQPQHF
.,16,TRBV27,TRBD2,TRBJ2-7,TGTGCCAGCCAAATCCAAACAGCGGGAGAATCAGACGAGCAGTACTTC,CASQIQTAGESDEQYF
.,15,TRBV30,.,TRBJ1-1,TGTGCCTGCTTGACAGTCGGGGCGGGCGACACTGAAGCTTTCTTT,CACLTVGAGDTEAFF
.,15,TRBV18,TRBD2,TRBJ2-3,TGTGCCAGCTCACGGACTAGCGGAGGCACAGATACGCAGTATTTT,CASSRTSGGTDTQYF
.,16,TRBV28,TRBD2,TRBJ2-3,TGTGCCAGCAGGGGGGGAGCGGGAGCTAGAACAGATACGCAGTATTTT,CASRGGAGARTDTQYF
.,15,TRBV2,TRBD2,TRBJ2-5,TGTGCCAGCAGTAAGGGTAGCGGGAGGGCCGGGGAGCAGTACTTC,CASSKGSGRAGEQYF
.,23,TRBV23-1,.,TRBJ2-7,TGCGCCAGCAGTCCAAACACGAACAGGATTTCGGTTACCCGGGACTCGTCTTACTACGAGCAGTACTTC,CASSPNTNRISVTRDSSYYEQYF